This T cell receptor (beta chain) was retrieved from a study of blood T cell repertoires in COVID-19. Study-level background: Spain, Italy and the United States supplied samples that represented acute and convalescent COVID-19. Sample material is recorded as cDNA or gDNA derived from T cells, B-cell-depleted T cells, or PBMCs.

It was during active infection that Seattle patients were enrolled and then longitudinally followed. V shed 0 bases and J 0 bases; nucleotides not matched to a gene: 14. CDR3 length: 20 amino acids. Germline loops: CDR1 KGHDR, CDR2 SFDVKD. Methods used by the authors: Using reference gene primer amplification, nucleated cell counts were estimated. The data were produced by immunoSEQ multiplex PCR, yet TCRdb's version contains in-frame clones alone and is incomplete. V, J and clone size derive from that table, while D and trimming were established from the DNA sequence. This table holds 150,000 to 200,000 clones, 85% to 90% found once.

The sample taken for sequencing was peripheral blood. This chain joins TRBV24-1 and TRBJ2-3; 7 bases fit TRBD1. The clonotype originates from a woman aged 55-70 years with COVID-19, enrolled during active disease. CDR3 DNA: TGTGCCACCAGTGATTTGCATAAACCCGGGACAGCCTTTAGCACAGATACGCAGTATTTT. Residues: CATSDLHKPGTAFSTDTQYF.